These 28 T cell receptor beta chains were all obtained from the same sample, sequenced in a study of shared clonotypes between healthy human individuals. Libraries were prepared by immunoSEQ multiplex PCR; TCRdb keeps only in-frame clonotypes and omits some of them. This table has about 1.1 million clones, approximately 77% appearing once. The sequencing input was memory CD4+ T cells from PBMCs. Subset defined: CD45RA-negative fraction. These receptor sequences come from a man aged 18 to 35 in good health. Some clones in this sample may be carry-over from other donors' samples.

CDR3 DNA sequence: TGTGCCAGCAACTCTGGGGGGGCGGGTCTAGCGGGAGTGAGGGAGCAGTTCTTC. It codes for CASNSGGAGLAGVREQFF. The gene calls are TRBV5-4 and TRBJ2-1; 10 positions agree with TRBD2. Germline lookup yields CDR1 SGHNT and CDR2 YYREEE (reference sequence). The CDR3 loop spans 18 amino acids. V was clipped by 6 bases and J by 10 bases; unmatched bases: 22. Combining the CDR3 with reference TRBV5-4 and TRBJ2-1 gives the whole variable domain ETGVTQSPTHLIKTRGQQVTLRCSSQSGHNTVSWYQQALGQGPQFIFQYYREEENGRGNFPPRFSGLQFPNYSSELNVNALELDDSALYLCASNSGGAGLAGVREQFFGPGTRLTVL.

V gene TRBV5-1 combines with J gene TRBJ2-3; TRBD2 agrees at 7 bases. This CDR3 is built from 15 residues. The ends lost 2 bases at V and 2 bases at J; junction bases unmatched: 5. Germline loops: CDR1 SGHRS, CDR2 YFSETQ. The CDR3 loop is CASSFGGTTTDTQYF. CDR3 DNA: TGCGCCAGCAGCTTCGGCGGGACTACCACAGATACGCAGTATTTT.

The chain uses TRBV28 and TRBJ2-1; D uncertain. Germline lookup yields CDR1 MDHEN and CDR2 SYDVKM. The CDR3 extends over 11 amino acids. Deletions cut 6 bases from V and 10 bases from J, with 10 bases between. CDR3 in amino acids: CASSAVKEQFF. CDR3 bases: TGTGCCAGCAGCGCCGTGAAGGAGCAGTTCTTC.

In the case of this clone: This could be a read error, since a much larger clone is one nucleotide away. Different DNA sequences within this sample yield the same CDR3. The chain has TRBV29-1 and TRBJ2-7; D unclear. Germline assignment: CDR1 SQVTM and CDR2 ANQGSEA. Trimming took 3 bases from V and 2 from J, leaving 8 bases between them. The CDR3 totals 12 residues. In nucleotides, the CDR3 is TGCAGCGTTGAGGTCAGCACCTACGAGCAGTACTTC. It translates to CSVEVSTYEQYF.

This clone was seen a handful of times. The chain uses TRBV11-3 and TRBJ2-1; D uncertain. The length of the CDR3 is 12 residues. In germline, CDR1 is SGHNT, CDR2 YENEEA. The V end lost 4 bases, the J end lost 7 bases, and 8 bases lay between the germline ends. The CDR3 reads CASSSFRNEQFF. CDR3 nucleotide sequence: TGTGCCAGCAGCTCCTTCAGAAATGAGCAGTTCTTC.

A few counts support this clone. CDR3 sequence: CASSLDPSVGTDTQYF. Written as DNA, the CDR3 is TGTGCCAGCAGCTTGGATCCTAGCGTAGGGACAGATACGCAGTATTTT. V and J are TRBV5-4 and TRBJ2-3; D is possibly TRBD2 (6 bases). Germline V gives CDR1 SGHNT, CDR2 YYREEE (reference sequence). Trimming removed 0 bases from V and 3 bases from J, with 14 bases in between. The CDR3 is made up of 16 amino acids.

This chain joins TRBV5-6 and TRBJ2-7; possible D gene TRBD2, 6 bases. The germline V and J ends were trimmed by 0 bases and 1 base, with 11 bases remaining between them. The CDR3 is 15 residues long. In germline, CDR1 is SGHDT, CDR2 YYEEEE. The CDR3 DNA reads TGTGCCAGCAGCTTGGTTAGCGGAGGGTCCTACGAGCAGTACTTC. It codes for CASSLVSGGSYEQYF. Together with reference TRBV5-6 and TRBJ2-7, the CDR3 gives the full variable domain: DAGVTQSPTHLIKTRGQQVTLRCSPKSGHDTVSWYQQALGQGPQFIFQYYEEEERQRGNFPDRFSGHQFPNYSSELNVNALLLGDSALYLCASSLVSGGSYEQYFGPGTRLTVT.

V usage is TRBV28 and J usage is TRBJ1-1; no clear D gene. The CDR3 has 15 residues. CDR1 MDHEN and CDR2 SYDVKM come from the germline V gene. V was pared by 4 bases and J by 6 bases, with 18 bases between. The CDR3 protein is CASSSPKVVGPEAFF. CDR3 sequence (DNA): TGTGCCAGCAGTTCCCCCAAGGTCGTTGGGCCTGAAGCTTTCTTT.

Worth noting for this clone: A read error is possible here, since a much larger clone lies one base away. This chain joins TRBV7-9 and TRBJ2-7; 11 positions match TRBD2. Germline V gene lookup returns CDR1 SEHNR and CDR2 FQNEAQ (reference sequence). The CDR3 totals 14 residues. DNA for the CDR3: TGTGCCGGCAGCGGAGGGACTAGCGGCTACGAGCAGTACTTC. Translated: CAGSGGTSGYEQYF.

Only one count was recorded for this clone. The genes are TRBV6-1 and TRBJ2-2; tentatively, D is TRBD1 (6 bases). Germline V gene lookup returns CDR1 MNHNS and CDR2 SASEGT. This CDR3 spans 17 amino acids. Trimming took 2 bases from V and 0 from J, leaving 13 bases between them. This CDR3 reads CASSELKYRANTGELFF. The DNA for the CDR3 is TGTGCCAGCAGTGAATTGAAGTACAGGGCGAACACCGGGGAGCTGTTTTTT.

The V call is TRBV9, the J call TRBJ1-3; D is perhaps TRBD1 (5 bases). This CDR3 has 18 residues. The germline V and J ends were trimmed by 0 bases and 3 bases, with 19 bases remaining between them. Germline CDR1 and CDR2: SGDLS and YYNGEE. The CDR3 coding sequence is TGTGCCAGCAGCGTAGAGTCCCCCCATTGGGGCGGTGGAAACACCATATATTTT. Translated, it gives CASSVESPHWGGGNTIYF.

This sequence joins TRBV9 and TRBJ2-2; D is ambiguous. The germline V gene has CDR1 SGDLS and CDR2 YYNGEE. V was pared by 0 bases and J by 6 bases, with 9 bases between. This CDR3 region has 14 residues. The CDR3 spells CASSVATGAGELFF. The CDR3 DNA follows: TGTGCCAGCAGCGTAGCTACTGGGGCCGGGGAGCTGTTTTTT. Looking up the rest from reference TRBV9 and TRBJ2-2 gives the full variable domain: DSGVTQTPKHLITATGQRVTLRCSPRSGDLSVYWYQQSLDQGLQFLIQYYNGEERAKGNILERFSAQQFPDLHSELNLSSLELGDSALYFCASSVATGAGELFFGEGSRLTVL.

The rearrangement joins TRBV2 to TRBJ2-5; possible D gene TRBD1, 5 bases. CDR1 and CDR2 from the germline V gene are SNHLY and FYNNEI. V was shortened by 3 bases and J by 0 bases, with 11 bases between the two germline ends. This CDR3 region has 15 residues. This CDR3 reads CASSEARVDQETQYF. The CDR3 DNA reads TGTGCCAGCAGTGAGGCCAGGGTCGACCAAGAGACCCAGTACTTC. Based on the CDR3 plus reference TRBV2 and TRBJ2-5, the full variable domain is EPEVTQTPSHQVTQMGQEVILRCVPISNHLYFYWYRQILGQKVEFLVSFYNNEISEKSEIFDDQFSVERPDGSNFTLKIRSTKLEDSAMYFCASSEARVDQETQYFGPGTRLLVL.

The rearrangement uses TRBV28 and TRBJ2-7; 7 bases map to TRBD2. Trimming at V came to 6 bases and at J to 2 bases, leaving 10 bases not matched to a gene. The CDR3 has 15 amino acids. The germline V gene has CDR1 MDHEN and CDR2 SYDVKM. The CDR3: CASRSGGGRTYEQYF. The CDR3 DNA sequence: TGTGCCAGCAGATCTGGGGGGGGTAGGACCTACGAGCAGTACTTC.

The CDR3 sequence is CASSLASGTNNEQFF. The DNA of the CDR3 is TGTGCCAGCAGCTTAGCTAGCGGGACCAACAATGAGCAGTTCTTC. V is TRBV11-2 and J is TRBJ2-1, with 9 bases that match TRBD2. The V gene's germline CDR1 is SGHAT and CDR2 FQNNGV. This CDR3 comprises 15 residues. V dropped 1 base and J dropped 5; count of bases not matched to a gene: 3.

This sequence joins TRBV27 and TRBJ2-5; no clear D gene. Germline loops: CDR1 MNHEY, CDR2 SMNVEV (reference sequence). This CDR3 region has 13 residues. V was trimmed by 7 bases and J by 5 bases, leaving 14 bases between them. The chain's CDR3 is CASTPLGSETQYF. DNA for the CDR3: TGTGCCAGCACCCCTTTAGGAAGTGAGACCCAGTACTTC.

V and J are TRBV15 and TRBJ2-2; 8 bases align to TRBD2. V was pared by 1 base and J by 0 bases, with 1 base of the junction left unmatched. Germline CDR1 reads LNHNV; CDR2 reads YYDKDF (reference sequence). This CDR3 region has 16 residues. DNA of the CDR3: TGTGCCACCAGCAGAGCTAGCGGGTCGAACACCGGGGAGCTGTTTTTT. Protein: CATSRASGSNTGELFF.

V usage is TRBV5-1 and J usage is TRBJ2-5; 7 bases map to TRBD2. This CDR3 contains 13 residues. The junction had 5 bases not matched to a gene; V was cut back by 9 bases and J by 0 bases. Germline loops: CDR1 SGHRS, CDR2 YFSETQ. CDR3 amino acids: CATNGGNQETQYF. CDR3 in DNA: TGCGCCACCAACGGGGGGAACCAAGAGACCCAGTACTTC.

The genes are TRBV25-1 and TRBJ2-1, with 10 bases matching TRBD1. J gave up 0 bases and V 9 bases, and 11 bases lay outside the gene matches. CDR1 and CDR2 (germline): MGHDK, SYGVNS. The length of the CDR3 is 17 residues. The DNA for the CDR3 is TGTGCCAGGGGTTTTGGGACAGGGGTCTTCTCCTACAATGAGCAGTTCTTC. Protein sequence: CARGFGTGVFSYNEQFF.

A note on this clone: This CDR3 is also generated by other DNA sequences in the sample. The chain carries TRBV6-5 and TRBJ1-2, with TRBD1 matching over 8 bases. The germline CDR1 and CDR2 sequences are MNHEY and SVGAGI. V lost 5 bases and J lost 3; bases outside the gene matches: 2. This CDR3 contains 13 residues. The CDR3 spells CASSQTGDYGYTF. CDR3 in DNA: TGTGCCAGCAGTCAGACAGGGGACTATGGCTACACCTTC.

The rearrangement joins TRBV7-2 to TRBJ2-5; unclear D gene. Germline-derived CDR1 and CDR2 are SGHTA and FQGNSA. V was clipped by 2 bases and J by 2 bases, with 9 bases between them. This CDR3 is 14 amino acids long. CDR3 sequence reads: CASSLYGNQETQYF. The CDR3 DNA sequence: TGTGCCAGCAGCTTATACGGCAATCAAGAGACCCAGTACTTC.

As to this clone: Since a far larger clone is one base different, this is likely a read error. At the DNA level, this CDR3 is encoded by other sequences in the same sample as well. The V and J genes are TRBV5-4 and TRBJ2-1; no reliable D call. V was cut by 2 bases and J by 3 bases, with 9 bases left in between. The CDR3 extends over 14 amino acids. CDR1 and CDR2 (germline): SGHNT, YYREEE (reference sequence). The CDR3 coding sequence is TGTGCCAGCAGCTTAGGAGACCGCTACAATGAGCAGTTCTTC. Translation: CASSLGDRYNEQFF.

The chain carries TRBV10-3 and TRBJ2-5; a possible D gene is TRBD2 (5 bases). V was cut by 4 bases and J by 0 bases, with 9 bases left in between. CDR1 and CDR2 from the germline V gene are ENHRY and SYGVKD. The CDR3 covers 14 residues. The CDR3 reads CAISAERYQETQYF. As DNA, the CDR3 is TGTGCCATCAGTGCAGAGCGGTACCAAGAGACCCAGTACTTC.

This chain uses TRBV28 with TRBJ1-1; TRBD1 matches at 7 bases. The CDR3 has 13 residues. Germline-derived CDR1 and CDR2 are MDHEN and SYDVKM. The V segment lost 7 bases and the J segment 7 bases; nucleotides outside the gene matches: 9. The CDR3 DNA follows: TGTGCCAGCACCCAGACAGGGTTGGGTGAAGCTTTCTTT. Translation gives CASTQTGLGEAFF.

The chain links TRBV2 to TRBJ2-3, with 13 bases aligning to TRBD2. V trimming: 7 bases; J trimming: 4 bases; junction bases outside the gene matches: 5. Germline V gene data show CDR1 as SNHLY and CDR2 as FYNNEI. This CDR3 region has 15 residues. The CDR3 protein is CASTLAGGPADTQYF. The CDR3 DNA sequence: TGTGCCAGCACACTAGCGGGAGGGCCGGCAGATACGCAGTATTTT.

The chain has TRBV7-9 and TRBJ1-2, with D uncertain. Germline loops: CDR1 SEHNR, CDR2 FQNEAQ (reference sequence). The V gene lost 4 bases and the J gene lost 4 bases, with 13 bases spanning the gap. CDR3 length: 14 residues. CDR3 DNA sequence: TGTGCCAGCAGCTCAGCGACACTATCCTATGGCTACACCTTC. It encodes CASSSATLSYGYTF.

The V and J genes are TRBV5-1 and TRBJ2-7; D is undetermined. V was pared by 4 bases and J by 3 bases, with 23 bases between. The CDR3 runs 17 residues. The germline V gene encodes CDR1 SGHRS and CDR2 YFSETQ. The DNA for the CDR3 is TGCGCCAGCAGCCCCCCAACCGGCGCCCAAGGAGACTACGAGCAGTACTTC. Amino acids: CASSPPTGAQGDYEQYF.

The chain combines TRBV4-1 with TRBJ2-7, with D possibly TRBD2 on 6 matching bases. The CDR3 contains 16 residues. Trimming cost V 0 bases and J 3 bases, with 15 bases left between them. The germline V gene encodes CDR1 MGHRA and CDR2 YSYEKL. CDR3 DNA: TGCGCCAGCAGCCAAGATAGGTTGACTAGGGGCTACGAGCAGTACTTC. This sequence encodes CASSQDRLTRGYEQYF.